The 31 T cell receptor beta chains listed next were all sequenced from one sample in a study of T cell repertoires in cytomegalovirus infection. A single record per CDR3 protein comes from TCRdb applying MiXCR to the reads. The table records 750,000 to 950,000 distinct CDR3 sequences, roughly 29% of them present only once. Antigens for these TCRs are unknown. The source material was cultured CD8+ T cells from PBMCs, sampled from culture after CMV antigen stimulation. These receptor sequences come from a human donor in good health (CMV status not recorded). Some clones in this sample may be carry-over from other donors' samples.

CDR3 in amino acids: CASSQERDGSYEQYF. CDR3 DNA sequence: TGCGCCAGCAGCCAAGAAAGGGACGGCTCCTACGAGCAGTACTTC. The rearrangement uses TRBV4-1 and TRBJ2-7, with D perhaps being TRBD1 or TRBD2 (5 bases each). CDR1 and CDR2 from the germline V gene are MGHRA and YSYEKL. This CDR3 comprises 15 residues. The germline V and J ends were trimmed by 0 bases and 0 bases, with 9 bases remaining between them.

V is TRBV2 and J is TRBJ2-1; weak D call: TRBD2 (7 bases). The CDR3 consists of 13 residues. V was shortened by 9 bases and J by 4 bases, with 13 bases between the two germline ends. Germline CDR1 SNHLY, CDR2 FYNNEI. The CDR3 loop reads CASGLGTYNEQFF. The CDR3 DNA is TGTGCCAGTGGACTAGGGACATACAATGAGCAGTTCTTC.

The genes are TRBV15 and TRBJ2-2; 7 nucleotides agree with TRBD2. Looked up from germline, CDR1 is LNHNV and CDR2 is YYDKDF (reference sequence). This CDR3 comprises 15 residues. The J segment lost 6 bases and the V segment lost 8 bases, leaving 12 bases of the junction unmatched. The CDR3 bases are TGTGCCACCCGGCCTCGGGAGGTTCGTGCCGGGGAGCTGTTTTTT. Its protein is CATRPREVRAGELFF. The variable domain in full, completed from reference TRBV15 and TRBJ2-2, reads DAMVIQNPRYQVTQFGKPVTLSCSQTLNHNVMYWYQQKSSQAPKLLFHYYDKDFNNEADTPDNFQSRRPNTSFCFLDIRSPGLGDTAMYLCATRPREVRAGELFFGEGSRLTVL.

In nucleotides, the CDR3 is TGTGCCTGTTATACCGGGACTGTAAACACCGGGGAGCTGTTTTTT. Translation: CACYTGTVNTGELFF. V and J are TRBV2 and TRBJ2-2; D is perhaps TRBD2 (6 bases). This CDR3 has 15 amino acids. The ends were cut back, 11 bases at V and 2 bases at J, with 18 bases in the middle. Looked up from germline, CDR1 is SNHLY and CDR2 is FYNNEI.

The chain has TRBV4-1 and TRBJ2-2; possible D gene TRBD1, 6 bases. Looked up from germline, CDR1 is MGHRA and CDR2 is YSYEKL. The CDR3 has 17 residues. The V end was cut by 5 bases, the J end by 4 bases, with 20 bases between. The CDR3 is CASSVAGTSVSTGELFF. CDR3 DNA: TGCGCCAGCAGCGTAGCCGGGACATCCGTAAGCACCGGGGAGCTGTTTTTT.

V and J are TRBV9 and TRBJ1-2; possibly TRBD1 for D (6 bases). Trimming took 3 bases from V and 7 from J, leaving 16 bases between them. CDR3 size: 14 residues. Germline-derived CDR1 and CDR2 are SGDLS and YYNGEE. The CDR3 is CASSGTTGASGYTF. The CDR3 bases are TGTGCCAGCAGCGGGACGACAGGCGCGAGTGGCTACACCTTC.

This clonotype was detected only a few times. This chain connects TRBV7-6 to TRBJ2-2; the D call may be TRBD1 or TRBD2 (5 bases each). This CDR3 has 14 amino acids. Germline V gene sequence: CDR1 SGHVS, CDR2 FNYEAQ. V was trimmed by 5 bases and J by 7 bases, leaving 14 bases between them. The CDR3 here is CASSPGRVGGELFF. CDR3 DNA sequence: TGTGCCAGCAGCCCAGGGCGGGTAGGCGGGGAGCTGTTTTTT.

V gene TRBV7-9 combines with J gene TRBJ2-4; D might be TRBD2 (6 bases). The CDR3 length is 15 residues. Germline CDR1 and CDR2: SEHNR and FQNEAQ (reference sequence). Trimming took off 1 base at V and 8 bases at J, with 15 bases between the two ends. CDR3 residues: CASSLVIGGMDIQYF. In DNA form, the CDR3 reads TGTGCCAGCAGCTTAGTGATCGGGGGAATGGACATTCAGTACTTC.

V gene TRBV4-1 combines with J gene TRBJ1-1, with D unclear. This CDR3 has 16 amino acids. Trimming removed 1 base at V and 0 bases at J, with 12 bases between. The germline CDR1 and CDR2 sequences are MGHRA and YSYEKL. CDR3 coding DNA: TGCGCCAGCAGCCAAGTCGGGGTGGCCATGAACACTGAAGCTTTCTTT. Residues: CASSQVGVAMNTEAFF.

The V and J genes are TRBV2 and TRBJ2-1; TRBD2 matches at 10 bases. The CDR3 has 15 amino acids. J lost 7 bases, V lost 6 bases, and 9 bases had no gene match. CDR1 and CDR2 from the germline V gene are SNHLY and FYNNEI. The CDR3 sequence: CASRKSGGARNEQFF. The CDR3 nucleotides are TGTGCCAGCAGAAAAAGCGGGGGGGCCAGGAATGAGCAGTTCTTC.

The sample holds a few counts of this clonotype. The V gene is TRBV20-1, the J gene TRBJ1-6, with D perhaps matching TRBD1 (6 bases). The CDR3 covers 23 residues. The germline V gene encodes CDR1 DFQATT and CDR2 SNEGSKA (reference sequence). Trimming pared 1 base from V and 4 bases from J, leaving 35 bases between. The CDR3 here is CSARGLGGGRGRSLPPYNSPLHF. CDR3 nucleotides: TGCAGTGCTAGAGGATTGGGGGGGGGCAGGGGACGGTCGCTGCCCCCGTATAATTCACCCCTCCACTTT.

The chain joins TRBV12-5 to TRBJ1-1; weak D call: TRBD1 (6 bases). Trimming took off 3 bases at V and 2 bases at J, with 13 bases between the two ends. Germline values: CDR1 LGHNT, CDR2 FRNRAP. The CDR3 has 15 amino acids. CDR3 region: CASGFPGQLNTEAFF. CDR3 DNA: TGTGCTAGTGGTTTCCCGGGACAACTAAACACTGAAGCTTTCTTT.

This chain uses TRBV19 with TRBJ2-7; 9 bases match TRBD2. V shed 1 base, J shed 3 bases, and the junction held 1 base outside the gene matches. From germline, CDR1 is LNHDA and CDR2 SQIVND (reference sequence). The CDR3 covers 14 residues. In DNA form, the CDR3 reads TGTGCCAGTAGTATAGGAGCGGGGGGCTACGAGCAGTACTTC. Translation: CASSIGAGGYEQYF.

The chain recombines TRBV19 with TRBJ2-2; TRBD1 might be the D (6 bases). CDR3 length: 12 residues. Trimming stripped 10 bases from V and 7 bases from J, with 13 bases between. Germline-derived CDR1 and CDR2 are LNHDA and SQIVND (reference sequence). The CDR3, as DNA: TGTGCCATAAACAGGGAAGGCGGGGAGCTGTTTTTT. It specifies CAINREGGELFF.

The genes are TRBV4-1 and TRBJ2-1, with TRBD2 matching over 9 bases. Germline-derived CDR1 and CDR2 are MGHRA and YSYEKL. The CDR3 covers 18 residues. V lost 0 bases, J lost 5 bases, and 11 bases stayed unmatched. CDR3 residues: CASSQDNLEVAGDNEQFF. The CDR3, as DNA: TGCGCCAGCAGCCAAGATAACTTAGAGGTAGCGGGAGACAATGAGCAGTTCTTC.

This clonotype appeared a few times. The chain has TRBV7-8 and TRBJ1-1; D is undetermined. This CDR3 has 14 residues. With 1 base removed from V and 7 bases from J, the gap between germline ends came to 13 bases. Germline V gives CDR1 SGHVS, CDR2 FQNEAQ. The DNA for the CDR3 is TGTGCCAGCAGCTTAGAGGCAGGAGCTGGTGAAGCTTTCTTT. Translation gives CASSLEAGAGEAFF. Based on the CDR3 plus reference TRBV7-8 and TRBJ1-1, the full variable domain is GAGVSQSPRYKVAKRGQDVALRCDPISGHVSLFWYQQALGQGPEFLTYFQNEAQLDKSGLPSDRFFAERPEGSVSTLKIQRTQQEDSAVYLCASSLEAGAGEAFFGQGTRLTVV.

Details on this clonotype: The junction does not match germline at one end; this may be a read error. The rearrangement links TRBV10-3 to TRBJ1-1; weak D call: TRBD1 (6 bases). The CDR3 runs to 15 residues. The germline CDR1 and CDR2 sequences are ENHRY and SYGVKD. This CDR3 reads CATFGRGGGNAEAFF. The CDR3 DNA follows: TGTGCCACTTTCGGCAGGGGAGGGGGGAACGCTGAAGCTTTCTTT.

This chain uses TRBV7-9 with TRBJ2-1, with D possibly matching TRBD2 (6 bases). The CDR3 is 17 amino acids. Trimming stripped 0 bases from V and 1 base from J, with 13 bases between. Germline CDR1 SEHNR, CDR2 FQNEAQ (reference sequence). CDR3 sequence (DNA): TGTGCCAGCAGCTTAGCGCCTACTAGCCGTTCCTACAATGAGCAGTTCTTC. This gives the protein CASSLAPTSRSYNEQFF. Full variable domain (outside the CDR3, taken from reference TRBV7-9 and TRBJ2-1): DTGVSQNPRHKITKRGQNVTFRCDPISEHNRLYWYRQTLGQGPEFLTYFQNEAQLEKSRLLSDRFSAERPKGSFSTLEIQRTEQGDSAMYLCASSLAPTSRSYNEQFFGPGTRLTVL.

This sequence joins TRBV7-9 and TRBJ2-3, with 7 bases matching TRBD2. The CDR3 contains 16 residues. Germline CDR1 reads SEHNR; CDR2 reads FQNEAQ (reference sequence). V was clipped by 5 bases and J by 4 bases; unmatched bases: 12. The CDR3 DNA sequence: TGTGCCAGCAGCCACGTCAAGGCGGGGGACGCAGATACGCAGTATTTT. Translating it yields CASSHVKAGDADTQYF.

This rearrangement joins TRBV27 to TRBJ2-2, with D possibly matching TRBD2 (6 bases). The CDR3 is 16 residues long. Germline lookup yields CDR1 MNHEY and CDR2 SMNVEV (reference sequence). V lost 4 bases, J lost 1 base, and 13 bases lay in between. This CDR3 reads CASSSPGLRNTGELFF. In DNA, the CDR3 is TGTGCCAGCAGTTCCCCGGGACTTAGGAACACCGGGGAGCTGTTTTTT.

The chain uses TRBV29-1 and TRBJ1-2, with D possibly being TRBD1 (6 bases). The CDR3 length is 12 residues. V lost 4 bases and J 3 bases, leaving 9 bases between the germline ends. Germline values: CDR1 SQVTM, CDR2 ANQGSEA. The CDR3 reads CSVVGGDYGYTF. CDR3 sequence (DNA): TGCAGCGTTGTAGGGGGTGACTATGGCTACACCTTC.

In its sample, this clonotype was seen a few times. The chain couples TRBV15 to TRBJ2-7; perhaps D is TRBD1 or TRBD2 (5 bases each). Germline loops: CDR1 LNHNV, CDR2 YYDKDF (reference sequence). V gave up 2 bases and J gave up 6 bases, with 17 bases separating them. The CDR3 has 15 amino acids. The CDR3 reads CATSRTGLENAEQYF. The CDR3 region has the DNA TGTGCCACCAGCAGAACGGGGCTTGAAAACGCCGAGCAGTACTTC.

This clonotype was recorded a few times. The CDR3 DNA is TGTGCCAGCAGGACAGGGATCCGTGGAGGCTACACCTTC. Translation gives CASRTGIRGGYTF. The chain is built from TRBV6-2 or TRBV6-3 and TRBJ1-2; 7 bases are a match to TRBD1. Germline V gene data show CDR1 as MNHEY and CDR2 as SVGEGT. Losses at the gene ends were 6 bases for V and 8 bases for J; bases not matched to a gene: 9. The CDR3 has 13 residues.

This clonotype was seen at least ten times. The CDR3 reads CASSLRGGVEQYV. CDR3 DNA sequence: TGTGCCAGCAGCTTAAGAGGGGGGGTTGAGCAGTACGTC. The V and J genes are TRBV11-2 and TRBJ2-7; a weak D match, TRBD2 (7 bases). This CDR3 is 13 amino acids long. V gave up 2 bases and J gave up 7 bases, with 12 bases separating them. CDR1 is SGHAT and CDR2 is FQNNGV in the germline V gene.

This clonotype came up a few times. The gene calls are TRBV7-9 and TRBJ1-4; D unclear. The CDR3 has 14 residues. The germline CDR1 and CDR2 sequences are SEHNR and FQNEAQ (reference sequence). V lost 3 bases and J 5 bases, leaving 10 bases between the germline ends. The CDR3 DNA reads TGTGCCAGCAGCTTCCAAGACGGCAATGAAAAACTGTTTTTT. Protein sequence: CASSFQDGNEKLFF.

The chain links TRBV5-5 to TRBJ1-4; 10 bases agree with TRBD1. Germline V gene lookup returns CDR1 SGHKS and CDR2 YYEKEE (reference sequence). Trimming cost V 1 base and J 5 bases; bases outside gene matches: 14. The CDR3 covers 19 residues. CDR3 coding DNA: TGTGCCAGCAGCTTGTACCTGGGACAGGGGATCGGGGAAAATGAAAAACTGTTTTTT. Translated, it gives CASSLYLGQGIGENEKLFF.

The chain has TRBV19 and TRBJ1-5; D call uncertain. The V end was cut by 3 bases, the J end by 3 bases, with 15 bases between. The germline V gene has CDR1 LNHDA and CDR2 SQIVND (reference sequence). This CDR3 has 16 residues. CDR3 sequence: CASSIELLSFNQPQHF. The DNA of the CDR3 is TGTGCCAGTAGTATTGAGCTGTTGAGCTTCAATCAGCCCCAGCATTTT.

J is TRBJ1-3 and V is TRBV4-1; possibly TRBD1 for D (5 bases). Germline CDR1 MGHRA, CDR2 YSYEKL. The V end lost 2 bases, the J end lost 6 bases, and 11 bases lay between the germline ends. The length of the CDR3 is 14 residues. The chain's CDR3 is CASSQPGTENTIYF. In DNA form, the CDR3 reads TGCGCCAGCAGCCAACCAGGGACTGAAAACACCATATATTTT.

The chain joins TRBV6-1 to TRBJ2-7; possibly TRBD1 or TRBD2 for D (5 bases each). The CDR3 consists of 14 residues. V was shortened by 4 bases and J by 3 bases, with 13 bases between the two germline ends. In germline, CDR1 is MNHNS, CDR2 SASEGT. The CDR3 sequence is CASSVRGTYYEQYV. In DNA, the CDR3 is TGTGCCAGCAGTGTGAGGGGAACGTACTACGAGCAGTACGTC.

J is TRBJ1-1 and V is TRBV6-5; D is perhaps TRBD1 (6 bases). The CDR3 totals 21 residues. The germline V gene has CDR1 MNHEY and CDR2 SVGAGI. The ends were cut back, 0 bases at V and 3 bases at J, with 29 bases in the middle. The DNA of the CDR3 is TGTGCCAGCAGTTACTCGAGTCCAGCCTTGTTATATACCCACAGGGACACTGAAGCTTTCTTT. Its protein is CASSYSSPALLYTHRDTEAFF.

The rearrangement uses TRBV6-1 and TRBJ1-4, with a possible D match to TRBD1 (5 bases). V lost 5 bases to trimming and J lost 5 bases, with 18 bases between them. The germline gives CDR1 MNHNS, CDR2 SASEGT. CDR3 length: 16 residues. The CDR3 sequence is CASSTSVGTRNEKLFF. Written as DNA, the CDR3 is TGTGCCAGCAGTACCTCCGTGGGGACGCGGAATGAAAAACTGTTTTTT.